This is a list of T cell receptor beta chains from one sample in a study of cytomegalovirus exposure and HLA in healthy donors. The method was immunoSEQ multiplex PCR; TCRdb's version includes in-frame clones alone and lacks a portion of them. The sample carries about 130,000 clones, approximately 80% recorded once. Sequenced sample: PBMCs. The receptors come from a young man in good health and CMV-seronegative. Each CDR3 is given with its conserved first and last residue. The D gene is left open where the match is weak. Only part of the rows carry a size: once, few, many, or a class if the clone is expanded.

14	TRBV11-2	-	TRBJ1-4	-	CASSLYRKDEKLFF	TGTGCCAGCAGCTTATACAGGAAGGATGAAAAACTGTTTTTT
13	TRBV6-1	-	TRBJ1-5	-	CASSERVREPQHF	TGTGCCAGCAGTGAAAGAGTCCGCGAGCCCCAGCATTTT
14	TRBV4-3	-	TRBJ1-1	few	CASSQDPGAVEAFF	TGCGCCAGCAGCCAAGATCCTGGGGCGGTTGAAGCTTTCTTT
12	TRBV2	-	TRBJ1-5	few	CASGRENQPQHF	TGTGCCAGCGGGAGGGAGAATCAGCCCCAGCATTTT
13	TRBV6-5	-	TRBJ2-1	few	CASSRELGYEQFF	TGTGCCAGCTCGCGGGAACTAGGGTATGAGCAGTTCTTC
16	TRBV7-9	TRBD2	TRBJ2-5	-	CASSSSDSGNQETQYF	TGTGCCAGCAGCTCCTCGGATAGCGGGAACCAAGAGACCCAGTACTTC
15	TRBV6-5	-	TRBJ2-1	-	CASSYTESGYNEQFF	TGTGCCAGCAGTTATACAGAGAGTGGCTACAATGAGCAGTTCTTC
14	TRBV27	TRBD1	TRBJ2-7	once	CASSFGQGFSEQYF	TGTGCCAGCAGCTTCGGACAGGGATTCTCCGAGCAGTACTTC
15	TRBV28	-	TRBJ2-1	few	CASSLRDGGKVILFF	TGTGCCAGCAGTTTAAGAGATGGCGGGAAGGTTATACTGTTCTTC
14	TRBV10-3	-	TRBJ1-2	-	CAISAVSQNYGYTF	TGTGCCATCAGTGCAGTCAGTCAAAACTATGGCTACACCTTC
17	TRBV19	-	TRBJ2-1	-	CASRPQGAPPPYNEQFF	TGTGCCAGTAGACCACAGGGCGCTCCTCCACCCTACAATGAGCAGTTCTTC
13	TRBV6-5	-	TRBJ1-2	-	CASSYLLSYGYTF	TGTGCCAGCAGTTACTTATTATCCTATGGCTACACCTTC
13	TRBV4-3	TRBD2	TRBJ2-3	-	CASAGAATDTQYF	TGCGCCAGCGCGGGAGCGGCCACAGATACGCAGTATTTT
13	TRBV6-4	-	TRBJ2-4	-	CASSKSQKNIQYF	TGTGCCAGCAGTAAATCACAGAAAAACATTCAGTACTTC